The rows below give T cell receptor beta chains drawn from one sample of a study of CD8 T cells in ankylosing spondylitis. TCRdb re-analysed the 5' RACE reads in MiXCR, keeping a single row per CDR3 protein. The table includes more than 35,000 distinct CDR3 sequences, 4.5% to 6% detected once. The sequencing sample was made of blood, either unsorted or a sorted T cell fraction (not recorded which). Source of these receptors: a male donor with ankylosing spondylitis or in good health (not recorded which). Both conserved end residues are part of each CDR3. D genes are given only for firm matches. Some rows mark clone size as missing; the rest say once, few, many or name a class of expanded clone.

clone_size cdr3_length j_call v_call d_call cdr3_aa cdr3_nt
many 15 TRBJ1-2 TRBV6-5 TRBD1 CASSYWTGEGVGYTF TGTGCCAGCAGTTATTGGACAGGGGAGGGGGTCGGCTACACCTTC
many 16 TRBJ1-5 TRBV19 - CASGGVGVSSNQPQHF TGTGCCAGTGGTGGGGTCGGTGTTTCTAGCAATCAGCCCCAGCATTTT
many 15 TRBJ2-5 TRBV5-1 TRBD2 CASSPRLAGGETQYF TGCGCCAGCAGCCCCAGACTAGCGGGAGGGGAGACCCAGTACTTC
many 16 TRBJ2-7 TRBV6-1 - CASSEFAREIDYEQYF TGTGCCAGCAGTGAATTTGCAAGGGAGATCGACTACGAGCAGTACTTC
medium-sized 15 TRBJ2-1 TRBV4-3 - CASSQDDRAPGEQFF TGCGCCAGCAGCCAAGACGATAGGGCGCCGGGTGAGCAGTTCTTC
many 16 TRBJ2-1 TRBV27 TRBD2 CASSGWTSGPYNEQFF TGTGCCAGCAGTGGTTGGACTAGCGGGCCCTACAATGAGCAGTTCTTC
many 17 TRBJ2-1 TRBV12-3/TRBV12-4 TRBD2 CASRIRRLAGRSNEQFF TGTGCCAGCAGAATACGGCGACTAGCGGGCCGGAGCAATGAGCAGTTCTTC
many 17 TRBJ2-1 TRBV2 TRBD2 CASLGREGRSSYNEQFF TGTGCCAGCCTCGGGCGGGAGGGCCGGAGCTCCTACAATGAGCAGTTCTTC
few 18 TRBJ1-4 TRBV7-2 - CASSLARGGRGTNEKLFF TGTGCCAGCAGCTTAGCTCGCGGTGGCAGGGGAACTAATGAAAAACTGTTTTTT
many 15 TRBJ2-5 TRBV6-2/TRBV6-3 TRBD2 CASSYWGLEGETQYF TGTGCCAGCAGTTACTGGGGACTAGAGGGGGAGACCCAGTACTTC
many 14 TRBJ2-3 TRBV20-1 TRBD2 CSAERTSGTDTQYF TGCAGTGCGGAGAGGACTAGCGGCACAGATACGCAGTATTTT
many 15 TRBJ2-7 TRBV5-1 - CASSPGTVLSYEQYF TGCGCCAGCAGCCCGGGGACGGTGCTATCCTACGAGCAGTACTTC
many 11 TRBJ2-1 TRBV12-3/TRBV12-4 - CASSLAGKQFF TGTGCCAGCAGTTTAGCAGGCAAGCAGTTCTTC
few 12 TRBJ1-2 TRBV6-5 - CASSYGGGGYTF TGTGCCAGCAGTTACGGGGGGGGTGGCTACACCTTC
- 12 TRBJ2-2 TRBV7-6 - CASSGGIGEPFF TGTGCCTCTAGTGGGGGAATCGGGGAGCCGTTTTTT
many 17 TRBJ2-2 TRBV7-2 - CASSLAMGYRDTGELFF TGTGCCAGCAGCTTAGCTATGGGGTACCGGGACACCGGGGAGCTGTTTTTT
many 13 TRBJ1-5 TRBV18 TRBD1 CASSPDRAKPQHF TGTGCCAGCTCACCCGACAGGGCAAAGCCCCAGCATTTT
many 16 TRBJ2-7 TRBV12-3/TRBV12-4 TRBD2 CASSSGTSGRVDEQYF TGTGCCAGCAGTTCTGGGACTAGCGGGAGGGTCGACGAGCAGTACTTC
many 16 TRBJ2-1 TRBV12-3/TRBV12-4 TRBD1 CASNPLNRGSYNEQFF TGTGCCAGCAATCCCTTAAACAGGGGTTCCTACAATGAGCAGTTCTTC
many 14 TRBJ2-2 TRBV7-3 TRBD2 CASSLTRGTGELFF TGTGCCAGCAGCTTAACGCGGGGGACCGGGGAGCTGTTTTTT
many 13 TRBJ1-1 TRBV18 - CASSQEPNTEAFF TGTGCCAGCTCACAGGAACCGAACACTGAAGCTTTCTTT
many 15 TRBJ1-1 TRBV10-3 - CAISESPRSNTEAFF TGTGCCATCAGTGAGTCTCCACGGAGTAACACTGAAGCTTTCTTT
few 13 TRBJ2-2 TRBV20-1 - CSAPGRSAGELFF TGCAGTGCCCCTGGACGGAGTGCGGGGGAGCTGTTTTTT
many 14 TRBJ1-5 TRBV15 - CATSTGGSNQPQHF TGTGCCACCAGCACGGGCGGATCCAATCAGCCCCAGCATTTT
medium-sized 15 TRBJ2-3 TRBV6-2/TRBV6-3 - CASSRRGKGSDTQYF TGTGCCAGCAGTAGACGCGGAAAAGGTTCAGATACGCAGTATTTT
many 13 TRBJ2-3 TRBV24-1 TRBD2 CATSSAGVDTQYF TGTGCCACCAGTTCGGCGGGGGTGGATACGCAGTATTTT
many 14 TRBJ2-7 TRBV18 TRBD1 CASSPQGESYEQYF TGTGCCAGCTCACCCCAGGGGGAGTCCTACGAGCAGTACTTC
- 14 TRBJ2-7 TRBV7-9 - CASSLVRDSREQYF TGTGCCAGCAGCTTAGTGAGGGATTCAAGGGAGCAGTACTTC
many 13 TRBJ2-1 TRBV6-6 - CATLPGANNEQFF TGTGCCACCCTTCCGGGGGCCAACAATGAGCAGTTCTTC
many 15 TRBJ1-1 TRBV7-2 - CASSPPPLGPTEAFF TGTGCCAGCAGCCCCCCCCCCCTGGGACCGACTGAAGCTTTCTTT
many 14 TRBJ2-5 TRBV15 - CATSRYLNRETQYF TGTGCCACCTCCCGTTACCTCAATCGGGAGACCCAGTACTTC
many 16 TRBJ2-1 TRBV9 TRBD1 CASSAGGDSSYNEQFF TGTGCCAGCAGCGCAGGGGGCGATAGCTCCTACAATGAGCAGTTCTTC
many 16 TRBJ2-7 TRBV21-1 - CASSNRRAEPTYEQYF TGTGCCAGCAGCAACCGAAGGGCGGAGCCGACCTACGAGCAGTACTTC